Each of the 4 T cell receptor beta chains below was sequenced from the same sample in a study of shared clonotypes between healthy human individuals. Sequenced by immunoSEQ multiplex PCR; TCRdb stores in-frame clones only, minus some. The data contain more than 1.2 million clones, approximately 98.5% of them seen just once; the ten biggest clones take up 0.36%. Sequenced material: naive CD4+ T cells sorted from blood. Described subset: CD45RA+ positively selected. All receptors derive from a man younger than 45 in good health.

The chain couples TRBV5-6 to TRBJ2-7; D is unclear. This CDR3 region has 13 residues. Germline CDR1 SGHDT, CDR2 YYEEEE. The V and J ends lost 0 bases and 6 bases respectively, with 10 bases between them. The CDR3 sequence: CASSLVLGGEQYF. For the CDR3, the DNA is TGTGCCAGCAGCTTGGTGTTGGGCGGCGAGCAGTACTTC.

This chain links TRBV2 with TRBJ2-7; D gene ambiguous. V was pared by 6 bases and J by 5 bases, with 14 bases between. CDR1 is SNHLY and CDR2 is FYNNEI in the germline V gene. The CDR3 loop spans 13 amino acids. This chain's CDR3 is CASREDRTHEQYF. CDR3 nucleotide sequence: TGTGCCAGCAGAGAGGACCGAACCCACGAGCAGTACTTC.

This sequence joins TRBV2 and TRBJ2-3, with TRBD2 matching 9 bases. Germline assignment: CDR1 SNHLY and CDR2 FYNNEI. With V trimmed by 5 bases and J by 0 bases, 6 bases remained unmatched. The CDR3 contains 16 residues. In nucleotides, the CDR3 is TGTGCCAGCAGTCCGACTAGCGGTTCTAGCACAGATACGCAGTATTTT. Its translation is CASSPTSGSSTDTQYF.

CDR3 sequence reads: CATAGGSSYEQYF. CDR3 sequence (DNA): TGTGCCACCGCGGGAGGTTCCAGCTACGAGCAGTACTTC. The chain carries TRBV10-3 and TRBJ2-7; 8 bases are a match to TRBD2. The ends lost 10 bases at V and 3 bases at J; junction bases unmatched: 8. CDR1 is ENHRY, CDR2 SYGVKD, per germline. This CDR3 has 13 residues.